What follows are 15 T cell receptor beta chains derived from one specimen sequenced in a study of blood T cell repertoires in COVID-19. Libraries were prepared by immunoSEQ multiplex PCR; TCRdb keeps only in-frame clonotypes and omits some of them. The sample records about 160,000 clones, around 84% being singletons. Sequenced material: peripheral blood. All receptors come from a man between 35 and 55 years old with acute or convalescent COVID-19.

This chain connects TRBV6-5 to TRBJ1-4; the D is unclear. The CDR3 is made up of 14 amino acids. Germline-derived CDR1 and CDR2 are MNHEY and SVGAGI. The V end was cut by 6 bases, the J end by 1 base, with 9 bases between. This CDR3 reads CASRRALTNEKLFF. The CDR3 DNA is TGTGCCAGCAGGAGGGCTCTAACTAATGAAAAACTGTTTTTT.

The chain joins TRBV20-1 to TRBJ1-6, with D perhaps matching TRBD1 (5 bases). Trimming pared 3 bases from V and 7 bases from J, leaving 16 bases between. Germline V CDR1 and CDR2: DFQATT, SNEGSKA (reference sequence). CDR3 length equals 15 residues. The CDR3 protein is CSASLGANGNSPLHF. The CDR3 nucleotides read TGCAGTGCTAGTCTAGGGGCCAACGGGAATTCACCCCTCCACTTT.

This rearrangement joins TRBV6-6 to TRBJ2-7; TRBD1 aligns across 7 bases. The CDR3 extends over 14 amino acids. Trimming took 0 bases from V and 3 from J; bases not matched to a gene: 2. Germline values: CDR1 MNHNY, CDR2 SVGAGI (reference sequence). CDR3 nucleotide sequence: TGTGCCAGCAGTTACTCGGGACAGAACTACGAGCAGTACTTC. Translated: CASSYSGQNYEQYF.

The genes are TRBV6-5 and TRBJ1-2; D gene uncertain. This CDR3 is built from 13 residues. V lost 6 bases to trimming and J lost 3 bases, with 11 bases between them. The germline CDR1 and CDR2 sequences are MNHEY and SVGAGI. The chain's CDR3 is CASSPQIDYGYTF. CDR3 DNA: TGTGCCAGCAGCCCACAGATTGACTATGGCTACACCTTC.

The gene calls are TRBV29-1 and TRBJ1-4; a possible D gene is TRBD1 (5 bases). Germline lookup yields CDR1 SQVTM and CDR2 ANQGSEA. V was clipped by 7 bases and J by 7 bases, with 16 bases between them. The CDR3 loop spans 13 amino acids. CDR3 amino acids: CSARLGGAEKLFF. CDR3 nucleotide sequence: TGCAGCGCCCGATTGGGGGGAGCTGAAAAACTGTTTTTT.

This clone was counted many times. The V gene is TRBV3-1 (or the pseudogene TRBV3-2), the J gene TRBJ1-1; TRBD1 is a possible D gene (5 bases). Germline CDR1 LGHDT, CDR2 YNNKEL (reference sequence). This CDR3 region has 13 residues. Between the trimmed V and J ends, which lost 4 bases and 5 bases, there was a span of 11 bases. In nucleotides, the CDR3 is TGTGCCAGCAGCCCTCGGACATTTACTGAAGCTTTCTTT. It yields the protein CASSPRTFTEAFF.

V and J are TRBV9 and TRBJ2-2; perhaps TRBD1 as D (5 bases). The CDR3 consists of 16 residues. Germline V CDR1 and CDR2: SGDLS, YYNGEE. The V end lost 3 bases, the J end lost 4 bases, and 16 bases lay between the germline ends. CDR3 loop: CASSGGHLRGTGELFF. The CDR3 region has the DNA TGTGCCAGCAGCGGTGGACACCTCCGCGGCACCGGGGAGCTGTTTTTT.

J is TRBJ1-2 and V is TRBV15; D uncertain. V lost 0 bases and J lost 9, with 8 bases in between. The V gene's germline CDR1 is LNHNV and CDR2 YYDKDF (reference sequence). The CDR3 loop spans 12 amino acids. The CDR3 region is CATSRDWQSYTF. The CDR3, as DNA: TGTGCCACCAGCAGAGATTGGCAGAGCTACACCTTC.

V gene TRBV27 combines with J gene TRBJ2-1, with D perhaps TRBD2 (5 bases). The V end lost 6 bases, the J end lost 8 bases, and 20 bases lay between the germline ends. The germline V gene encodes CDR1 MNHEY and CDR2 SMNVEV (reference sequence). The CDR3 contains 15 residues. The CDR3 sequence: CASRTLEPPRDEQFF. CDR3 bases: TGTGCCAGCAGGACCCTCGAGCCCCCGAGGGATGAGCAGTTCTTC.

This clone was seen a single time. The rearrangement joins TRBV3-1 (or the pseudogene TRBV3-2) to TRBJ1-1; tentative D call: TRBD1 (5 bases). The CDR3 has 15 residues. CDR1 and CDR2 (germline): LGHDT, YNNKEL (reference sequence). V was trimmed by 4 bases and J by 5 bases, leaving 17 bases between them. The CDR3 here is CASSLGDGGVTEAFF. In DNA form, the CDR3 reads TGTGCCAGCAGCCTCGGAGATGGAGGGGTGACTGAAGCTTTCTTT.

The genes are TRBV5-6 and TRBJ1-5, with D tentatively TRBD1 (6 bases). V was shortened by 0 bases and J by 7 bases, with 14 bases between the two germline ends. Germline lookup yields CDR1 SGHDT and CDR2 YYEEEE. The CDR3 consists of 15 residues. This CDR3 reads CASSLAGGRVQPQHF. CDR3 bases: TGTGCCAGCAGCTTGGCTGGGGGCCGGGTACAGCCCCAGCATTTT.

This clone was found a few times. The chain is built from TRBV3-1 (or the pseudogene TRBV3-2) and TRBJ2-1; 8 nucleotides align to TRBD1. V lost 2 bases, J lost 7 bases, and 10 bases stayed unmatched. Germline CDR1 and CDR2: LGHDT and YNNKEL (reference sequence). CDR3 length: 16 residues. In nucleotides, the CDR3 is TGTGCCAGCAGCCAAAGGAGGACAGGGTTTGAGAATGAGCAGTTCTTC. It is translated as CASSQRRTGFENEQFF.

This clone was found once. The chain combines TRBV5-1 with TRBJ1-1, with TRBD1 matching over 9 bases. The V gene end was trimmed by 5 bases and the J gene end by 5 bases; junction bases not matched to a gene: 7. The CDR3 contains 14 residues. Germline V gene data show CDR1 as SGHRS and CDR2 as YFSETQ. CDR3 region: CASREGQGRTEAFF. CDR3 coding DNA: TGCGCCAGCAGGGAAGGACAGGGGAGAACTGAAGCTTTCTTT.

The gene calls are TRBV13 and TRBJ2-7; 9 nucleotides match TRBD1. Germline CDR1 is PRHDT and CDR2 is FYEKMQ (reference sequence). Trimming removed 8 bases from V and 4 bases from J; junction bases left unmatched: 6. The CDR3 covers 13 residues. CDR3 in amino acids: CASQHRGLYEQYF. CDR3 sequence (DNA): TGTGCCAGCCAGCACAGGGGGCTGTACGAGCAGTACTTC.

This chain links TRBV2 with TRBJ1-1; D remains ambiguous. CDR1 and CDR2 (germline): SNHLY, FYNNEI. V lost 7 bases to trimming and J lost 7 bases, with 19 bases between them. The CDR3 spans 14 residues. The CDR3 protein is CASKVEDLGHEAFF. CDR3 nucleotide sequence: TGTGCCAGCAAAGTGGAGGATTTAGGGCATGAAGCTTTCTTT.